This TCR beta chain stems from a study of T cells in tuberculosis. Profiled with immunoSEQ multiplex PCR; TCRdb holds only in-frame clones, not every one. The table records some 40,000 clones, about 95% of them present only once. CDR3 length: 13 amino acids. V was clipped by 3 bases and J by 6 bases; unmatched bases: 8. Looked up from germline, CDR1 is GTSNPN and CDR2 is SVGIG (reference sequence). The clonotype originates from a donor aged 10-29 years with latent tuberculosis or without tuberculosis infection. Input material: PBMCs. V usage is TRBV30 and J usage is TRBJ2-7; TRBD1 aligns across 7 bases. CDR3 coding DNA: TGTGCCTGGAGCCCCACAGGGGACGCCGAGCAGTACTTC. It yields the protein CAWSPTGDAEQYF.